The rows below give T cell receptor beta chains drawn from one sample of a study of blood T cell repertoires in COVID-19. Libraries were prepared by immunoSEQ multiplex PCR; TCRdb keeps only in-frame clonotypes and omits some of them. The sample lists 280,000 or so clones; about 91% were seen once. The source material was peripheral blood. The receptors shown here come from a woman aged 55-70 years with acute or convalescent COVID-19. Each CDR3 is given with its conserved first and last residue. Each record gives: V gene, J gene, CDR3 protein.

>TRBV4-1|TRBJ2-3
CASSPQMIAGGRADTQYF
>TRBV9|TRBJ2-3
CASSVATGAGTDTQYF
>TRBV19|TRBJ1-2
CASIRGEGTNYGYTF
>TRBV19|TRBJ2-1
CASSMRGHNEQFF
>TRBV7-6|TRBJ2-1
CASSGALGLGYNEQFF
>TRBV19|TRBJ2-7
CASSKGTNYEQYF
>TRBV9|TRBJ2-3
CASSSGTSPDTQYF
>TRBV28|TRBJ2-5
CASSPDRGLKTQYF
>TRBV7-3|TRBJ1-1
CASSSRQGALNTEAFF
>TRBV4-3|TRBJ2-1
CASSQESGSYNEQFF
>TRBV10-3|TRBJ1-2
CAISEFPDYGYTF
>TRBV7-9|TRBJ1-1
CASSSVLVTEAFF
>TRBV11-2|TRBJ2-2
CASSFQRASGELFF
>TRBV5-4|TRBJ2-7
CASRSGTSASYEQYF
>TRBV18|TRBJ2-1
CASSRETSGGSDEQFF
>TRBV5-4|TRBJ2-3
CASRLAGAADTQYF
>TRBV7-2|TRBJ1-6
CASSLGRGNPYNSPLHF
>TRBV4-3|TRBJ1-5
CASSQDFGQPQHF
>TRBV5-4|TRBJ1-1
CASSPRALNTEAFF
>TRBV6-2/TRBV6-3|TRBJ1-1
CASSYNRFVEAFF
>TRBV6-5|TRBJ2-1
CASSPGLAGGPKFF
>TRBV28|TRBJ1-5
CASSSGQGSNQPQHF
>TRBV29-1|TRBJ2-3
CSVVGQPTRADTQYF
>TRBV2|TRBJ1-2
CARRLDRASQGYTF
>TRBV6-2/TRBV6-3|TRBJ1-2
CASSPRAGNLYGYTF
>TRBV18|TRBJ2-5
CASSLQRETQYF
>TRBV5-1|TRBJ2-7
CASSLVLSGRPYEQYF
>TRBV5-1|TRBJ2-7
CASSGGRGLSSYEQYF
>TRBV15|TRBJ1-6
CATGQGNSPLHF
>TRBV7-2|TRBJ2-1
CASSSMTSGSNYNEQFF
>TRBV4-3|TRBJ2-1
CASSPLAGYLEQFF
>TRBV28|TRBJ1-4
CASSHFSGGTNEKLFF
>TRBV4-1|TRBJ2-6
CASSQATGVGANVLTF
>TRBV3-1/TRBV3-2|TRBJ2-1
CASSPPAGGTVGSEQFF
>TRBV19|TRBJ1-5
CASRRGSISNQPQHF
>TRBV5-4|TRBJ1-6
CASSREAGNSPLHF
>TRBV4-3|TRBJ1-1
CASSQDPGLNTEAFF
>TRBV5-1|TRBJ1-4
CASSLERANEKLFF
>TRBV6-6|TRBJ2-7
CATQGSYEQYF
>TRBV4-1|TRBJ2-7
CASSRLAGGTYEQYF
>TRBV5-6|TRBJ2-2
CASSLGQGVNTGELFF
>TRBV13|TRBJ1-2
CASSSGPSLYGYTF
>TRBV5-1|TRBJ2-1
CASSLAGTSGRDEQFF
>TRBV29-1|TRBJ1-3
CSVSQGGFGNTIYF
>TRBV7-2|TRBJ1-2
CASSLGLAWQDFNYGYTF
>TRBV28|TRBJ1-3
CASHAAGPGNTIYF
>TRBV9|TRBJ2-1
CASSHSLDRVFF
>TRBV5-1|TRBJ1-4
CASSLGGQGNEKLFF
>TRBV19|TRBJ1-2
CAIKARTGINYGYTF
>TRBV15|TRBJ2-3
CATGGSETRTTQYF
>TRBV28|TRBJ2-7
CASSFAPATGEQYF
>TRBV6-5|TRBJ1-3
CASGAFSGVGNTIYF
>TRBV7-3|TRBJ2-3
CASSLTSGGLVDTQYF